Below, one T cell receptor beta chain is given with its context. This clonotype was counted ten times or more. There is no known antigen for this receptor. There are no base qualities to consult, and no much larger clone falls within one base. The data originate from a study of T-cell reconstitution after alpha-beta-depleted transplantation in children (TCRdb year 2016). Turning to the overall study: T-cell immune reconstitution after TCRalphabeta/CD19-depleted allogeneic hematopoietic cell transplantation in children was quantitatively tracked in the study by means of TCR repertoire profiling.

The library was prepared using PCR. TCRdb lists the instrument as Illumina HiSeq 2500. To normalize quantification of the TCRbeta repertoire, the TCR libraries were built with molecular barcoding that relied on unique molecular identifiers. In TCRdb, the public reads were trimmed at Q25 with fastp and aligned with MiXCR, with productive beta chains retained. Rows merge per CDR3 protein into single entries with the most common DNA and genes. The sample data list some 490,000 distinct CDR3 sequences, and roughly an eighth of these were observed just once. About 5% of the sample is held by the ten biggest clonotypes. This TCR derives from a human donor who donated a stem cell graft to a child with combined immunodeficiency. Sample: PBMCs from the stem cell graft donor, taken from the stem cell graft.

CDR3 region: CSAAGEGPTDTQYF. The DNA is TGCAGTGCGGCCGGGGAGGGCCCTACAGATACGCAGTATTTT. The rearrangement combines TRBV20-1 with TRBJ2-3; the central 7 bases match TRBD2. Its CDR3 holds 14 amino acids, cysteine through phenylalanine. The read is trimmed to its CDR3 DNA, 42 bases read in frame from base 1. Taken from the germline V gene (reference sequence), the CDR1 and CDR2 loops are DFQATT and SNEGSKA. V is pruned by 6 bases and J by 3 bases, leaving 9 bases of the junction without a gene match.